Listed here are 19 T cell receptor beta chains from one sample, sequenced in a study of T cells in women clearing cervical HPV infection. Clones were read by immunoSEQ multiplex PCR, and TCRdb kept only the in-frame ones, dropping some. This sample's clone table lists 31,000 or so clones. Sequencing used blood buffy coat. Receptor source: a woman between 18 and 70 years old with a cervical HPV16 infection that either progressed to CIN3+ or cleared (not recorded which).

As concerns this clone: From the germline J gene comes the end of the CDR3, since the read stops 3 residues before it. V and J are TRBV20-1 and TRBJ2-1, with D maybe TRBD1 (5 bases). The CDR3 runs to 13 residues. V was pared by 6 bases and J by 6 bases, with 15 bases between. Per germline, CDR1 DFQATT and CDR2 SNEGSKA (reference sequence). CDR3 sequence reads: CSAHRGTSNEQFF. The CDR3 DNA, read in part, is TGCAGTGCCCATAGGGGCACCAGCAATGAG.

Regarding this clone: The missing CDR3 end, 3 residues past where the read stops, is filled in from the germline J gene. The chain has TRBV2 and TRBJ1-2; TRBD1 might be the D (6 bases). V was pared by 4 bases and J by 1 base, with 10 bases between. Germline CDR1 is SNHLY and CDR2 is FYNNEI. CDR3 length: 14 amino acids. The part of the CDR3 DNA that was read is TGTGCCAGCAGTGTACAGGGAGTTAACTATGGC. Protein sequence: CASSVQGVNYG. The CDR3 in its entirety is CASSVQGVNYGYTF.

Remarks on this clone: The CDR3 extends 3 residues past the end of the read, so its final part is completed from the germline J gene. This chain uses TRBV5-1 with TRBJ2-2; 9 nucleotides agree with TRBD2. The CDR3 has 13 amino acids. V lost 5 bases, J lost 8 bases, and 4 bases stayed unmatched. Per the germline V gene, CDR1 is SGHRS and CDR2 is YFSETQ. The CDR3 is CASSPLAGGELFF. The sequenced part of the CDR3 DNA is TGCGCCAGCAGTCCCCTAGCGGGGGGGGAG.

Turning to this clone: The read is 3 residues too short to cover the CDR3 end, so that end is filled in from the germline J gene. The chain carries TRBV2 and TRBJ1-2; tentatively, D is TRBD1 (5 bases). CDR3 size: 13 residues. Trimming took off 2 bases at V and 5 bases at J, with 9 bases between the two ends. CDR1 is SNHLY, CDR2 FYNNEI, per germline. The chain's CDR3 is CASSEPEGYGYTF. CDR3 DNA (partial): TGTGCCAGCAGTGAACCTGAGGGGTATGGC. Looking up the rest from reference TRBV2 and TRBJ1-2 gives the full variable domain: EPEVTQTPSHQVTQMGQEVILRCVPISNHLYFYWYRQILGQKVEFLVSFYNNEISEKSEIFDDQFSVERPDGSNFTLKIRSTKLEDSAMYFCASSEPEGYGYTFGSGTRLTVV.

CDR3 amino acids: CASNYRMEDGYTF. CDR3 DNA, as far as it was read: TGTGCCAGCAATTACAGGATGGAGGATGGC. This chain joins TRBV2 and TRBJ1-2; maybe TRBD1 (5 bases). With the read ending 3 residues before the CDR3 end, the germline J gene is used to fill in that end. The CDR3 covers 13 residues. V gave up 7 bases and J gave up 6 bases, with 15 bases separating them. Germline loops: CDR1 SNHLY, CDR2 FYNNEI. Complete variable domain (other parts from reference TRBV2 and TRBJ1-2): EPEVTQTPSHQVTQMGQEVILRCVPISNHLYFYWYRQILGQKVEFLVSFYNNEISEKSEIFDDQFSVERPDGSNFTLKIRSTKLEDSAMYFCASNYRMEDGYTFGSGTRLTVV.

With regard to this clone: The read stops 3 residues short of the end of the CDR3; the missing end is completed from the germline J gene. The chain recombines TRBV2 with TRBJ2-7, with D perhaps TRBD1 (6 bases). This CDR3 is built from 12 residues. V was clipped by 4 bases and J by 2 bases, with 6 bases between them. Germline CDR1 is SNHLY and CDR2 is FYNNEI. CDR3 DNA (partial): TGTGCCAGCAGTGGGGACACCTACGAG. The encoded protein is CASSGDTYE. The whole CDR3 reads CASSGDTYEQYF.

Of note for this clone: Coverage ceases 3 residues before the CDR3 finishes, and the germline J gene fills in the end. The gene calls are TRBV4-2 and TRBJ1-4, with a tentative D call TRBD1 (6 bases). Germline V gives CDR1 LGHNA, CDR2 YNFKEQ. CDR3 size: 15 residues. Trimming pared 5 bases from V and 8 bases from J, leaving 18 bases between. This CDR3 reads CASSTRGSTGEKLFF. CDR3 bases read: TGTGCCAGCAGCACGAGGGGGTCAACAGGCGAAAAA.

The DNA read from the CDR3 is TGTGCCAGCAGTGAAGACGGGCAGGGAGCCTACGAG. It is translated as CASSEDGQGAYE. The CDR3 in full is CASSEDGQGAYEQYF. The rearrangement uses TRBV6-1 and TRBJ2-7; D assignment may be TRBD1 or TRBD2 (5 bases each). Sequencing ends 3 residues short of the CDR3 end; the germline J gene provides the rest. The CDR3 loop spans 15 amino acids. V lost 1 base and J 2 bases, leaving 12 bases between the germline ends. CDR1 MNHNS and CDR2 SASEGT come from the germline V gene.

The sequenced CDR3 bases are TGTGCCAGCAGTAGGGGCAGGGAGCCCTACGAG. Its translation: CASSRGREPYE. The full CDR3 protein is CASSRGREPYEQYF. This chain connects TRBV6-2 or TRBV6-3 to TRBJ2-7; perhaps D is TRBD1 or TRBD2 (5 bases each). The CDR3 goes on 3 residues after the read ends, and that part is filled in from the germline J gene. The germline V and J ends were trimmed by 5 bases and 2 bases, with 13 bases remaining between them. CDR1 is MNHEY, CDR2 SVGEGT, per germline. The CDR3 loop spans 14 amino acids.

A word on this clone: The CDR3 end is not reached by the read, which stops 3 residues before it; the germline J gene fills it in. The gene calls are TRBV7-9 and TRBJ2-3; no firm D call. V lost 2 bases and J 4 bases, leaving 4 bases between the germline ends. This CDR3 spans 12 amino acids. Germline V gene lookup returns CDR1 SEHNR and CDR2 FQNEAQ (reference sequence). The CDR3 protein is CASSLIADTQYF. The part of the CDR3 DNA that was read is TGTGCCAGCAGCTTAATCGCAGATACG.

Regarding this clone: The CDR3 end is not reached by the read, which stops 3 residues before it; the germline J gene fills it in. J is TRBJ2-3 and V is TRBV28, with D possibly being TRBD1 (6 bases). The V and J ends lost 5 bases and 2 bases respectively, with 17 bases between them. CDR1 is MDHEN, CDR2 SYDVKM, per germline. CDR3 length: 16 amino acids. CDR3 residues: CASSTQDSVITDTQYF. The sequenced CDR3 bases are TGTGCCAGCAGTACCCAGGACAGTGTTATCACAGATACG.

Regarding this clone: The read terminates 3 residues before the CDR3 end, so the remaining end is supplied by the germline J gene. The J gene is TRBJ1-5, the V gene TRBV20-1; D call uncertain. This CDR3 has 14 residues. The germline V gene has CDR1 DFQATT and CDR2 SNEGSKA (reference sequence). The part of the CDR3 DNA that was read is TGCAGTGCTAGAGATAGTACAGATATAGATCCC. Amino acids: CSARDSTDIDP. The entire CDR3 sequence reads CSARDSTDIDPQHF.

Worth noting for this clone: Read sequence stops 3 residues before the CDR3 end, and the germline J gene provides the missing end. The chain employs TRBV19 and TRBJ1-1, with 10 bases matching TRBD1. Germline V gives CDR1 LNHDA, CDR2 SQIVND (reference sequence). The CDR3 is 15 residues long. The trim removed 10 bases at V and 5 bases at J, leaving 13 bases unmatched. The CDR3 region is CATKITPDRGTEAFF. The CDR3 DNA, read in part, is TGTGCCACCAAAATCACCCCGGACAGGGGGACTGAA.

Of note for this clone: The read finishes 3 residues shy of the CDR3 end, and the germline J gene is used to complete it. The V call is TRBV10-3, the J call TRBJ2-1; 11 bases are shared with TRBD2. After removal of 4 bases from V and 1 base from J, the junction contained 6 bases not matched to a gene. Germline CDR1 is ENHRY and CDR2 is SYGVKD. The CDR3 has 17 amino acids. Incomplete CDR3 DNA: TGTGCCATCAGTGCAGCTAGCGGGAGGAAATCCTACAATGAG. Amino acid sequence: CAISAASGRKSYNE. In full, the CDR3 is CAISAASGRKSYNEQFF.

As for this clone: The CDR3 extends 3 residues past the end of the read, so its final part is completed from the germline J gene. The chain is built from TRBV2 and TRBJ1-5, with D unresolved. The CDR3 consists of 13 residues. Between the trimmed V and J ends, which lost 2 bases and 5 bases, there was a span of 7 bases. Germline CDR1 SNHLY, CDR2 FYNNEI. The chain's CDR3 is CASSESGDQPQHF. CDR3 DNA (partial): TGTGCCAGCAGTGAATCAGGTGATCAGCCC.

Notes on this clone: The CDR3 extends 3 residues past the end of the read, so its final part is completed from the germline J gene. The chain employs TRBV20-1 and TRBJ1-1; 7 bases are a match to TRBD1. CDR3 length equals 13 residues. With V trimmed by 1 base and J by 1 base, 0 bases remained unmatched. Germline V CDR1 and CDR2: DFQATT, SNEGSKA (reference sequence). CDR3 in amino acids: CSARGTGNTEAFF. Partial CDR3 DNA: TGCAGTGCTAGAGGGACAGGGAACACTGAA.

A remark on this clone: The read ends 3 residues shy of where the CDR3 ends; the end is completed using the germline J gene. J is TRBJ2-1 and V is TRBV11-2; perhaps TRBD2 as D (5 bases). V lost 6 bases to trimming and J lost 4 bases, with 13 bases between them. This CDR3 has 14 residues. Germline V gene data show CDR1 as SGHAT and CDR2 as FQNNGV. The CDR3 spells CASSDAGPYNEQFF. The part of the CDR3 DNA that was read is TGTGCCAGCAGTGATGCGGGCCCTTACAATGAG.

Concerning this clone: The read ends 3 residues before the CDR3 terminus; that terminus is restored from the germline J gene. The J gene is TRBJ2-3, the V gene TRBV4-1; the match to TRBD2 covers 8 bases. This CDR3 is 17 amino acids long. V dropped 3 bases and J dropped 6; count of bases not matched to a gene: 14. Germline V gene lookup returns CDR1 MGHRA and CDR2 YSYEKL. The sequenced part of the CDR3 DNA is TGCGCCAGCAGCCACCCCCGACCCGGGGGCGGGGGGGATACG. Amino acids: CASSHPRPGGGGDT. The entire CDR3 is CASSHPRPGGGGDTQYF.

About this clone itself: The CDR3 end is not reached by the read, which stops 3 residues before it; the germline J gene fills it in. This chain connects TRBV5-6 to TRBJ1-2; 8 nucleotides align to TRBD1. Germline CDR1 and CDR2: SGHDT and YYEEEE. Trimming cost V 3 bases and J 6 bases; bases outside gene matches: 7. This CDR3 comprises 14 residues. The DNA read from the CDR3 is TGTGCCAGCAGCTCTGAGGACAGGGTGGATGGC. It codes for CASSSEDRVDG. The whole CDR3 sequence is CASSSEDRVDGYTF.